A single sample gave rise to the 11 T cell receptor beta chains below, sequenced in a study of response to subunit inactivated influenza vaccine. TCRdb re-derived calls from the RT-PCR reads in MiXCR, one entry per CDR3 protein. Here the sample spans about 780,000 distinct CDR3 sequences, approximately 17% being singletons. The sequenced sample was PBMCs from blood, obtained 5 to 6 days after vaccination. These receptor sequences come from a man in his forties or fifties who received an inactivated influenza vaccine.

The rearrangement uses TRBV7-7 and TRBJ2-1; 14 nucleotides agree with TRBD2. Germline trimming cut 5 bases from V and 15 bases from J; bases unmatched to any gene: 6. CDR1 SSHAT and CDR2 FNYEAQ come from the germline V gene (reference sequence). The CDR3 extends over 13 amino acids. CDR3 amino acids: CASSVGLAGEVFF. The CDR3 DNA sequence: TGTGCCAGCAGCGTGGGACTAGCGGGAGAGGTGTTCTTC.

V gene TRBV28 combines with J gene TRBJ2-7, with D perhaps matching TRBD1 (5 bases). V lost 2 bases to trimming and J lost 5 bases, with 13 bases between them. CDR3 length equals 14 residues. Germline values: CDR1 MDHEN, CDR2 SYDVKM. This chain's CDR3 is CASSLGARSDEQYF. CDR3 nucleotide sequence: TGTGCCAGCAGTTTAGGGGCCAGGTCAGACGAGCAGTACTTC. Full variable domain (rest looked up from reference TRBV28 and TRBJ2-7): DVKVTQSSRYLVKRTGEKVFLECVQDMDHENMFWYRQDPGLGLRLIYFSYDVKMKEKGDIPEGYSVSREKKERFSLILESASTNQTSMYLCASSLGARSDEQYFGPGTRLTVT.

The rearrangement links TRBV5-1 to TRBJ2-1; the match to TRBD2 covers 10 bases. This CDR3 spans 17 amino acids. Germline lookup yields CDR1 SGHRS and CDR2 YFSETQ. The junction had 11 bases not matched to a gene; V was cut back by 4 bases and J by 4 bases. CDR3 residues: CASSLDPGTSAYNEQFF. For the CDR3, the DNA is TGCGCCAGCAGCCTCGACCCCGGGACTAGCGCGTACAATGAGCAGTTCTTC.

This clonotype was recorded a few times. V is TRBV5-1 and J is TRBJ2-7; possibly TRBD2 for D (5 bases). From germline, CDR1 is SGHRS and CDR2 YFSETQ. Trimming cost V 3 bases and J 3 bases, with 13 bases left between them. The length of the CDR3 is 14 residues. The CDR3 protein is CASSSAGVRYEQYF. DNA for the CDR3: TGCGCCAGCAGCTCGGCGGGCGTACGCTACGAGCAGTACTTC.

The V call is TRBV9, the J call TRBJ1-1; D is ambiguous. The ends were cut back, 0 bases at V and 1 base at J, with 10 bases in the middle. This CDR3 has 15 residues. The V gene's germline CDR1 is SGDLS and CDR2 YYNGEE. The CDR3 DNA sequence: TGTGCCAGCAGCGTAGAGCCAGGTGCGAACACTGAAGCTTTCTTT. It translates to CASSVEPGANTEAFF.

Only a few counts were recorded for this clonotype. The chain recombines TRBV7-9 with TRBJ1-2; D is possibly TRBD1 (5 bases). Trimming took 5 bases from V and 3 from J, leaving 10 bases between them. Germline assignment: CDR1 SEHNR and CDR2 FQNEAQ (reference sequence). The length of the CDR3 is 13 residues. This CDR3 is CASSGDLYYGYTF. The CDR3 DNA reads TGTGCCAGCAGCGGGGACCTTTACTATGGCTACACCTTC.

This clonotype was counted between two and nine times. This chain connects TRBV12-3 or TRBV12-4 to TRBJ1-1; 8 bases agree with TRBD1. The CDR3 consists of 13 residues. Trimming at V came to 1 base and at J to 11 bases, leaving 6 bases not matched to a gene. Written as DNA, the CDR3 is TGTGCCAGCAGTTTAGGGGTCAGGGGGCCGGCTTTCTTT. Translated: CASSLGVRGPAFF.

This clonotype was seen at least ten times. This chain connects TRBV20-1 to TRBJ1-5; 10 positions agree with TRBD1. CDR1 and CDR2 (germline): DFQATT, SNEGSKA (reference sequence). Unmatched junction bases numbered 12, after V lost 4 bases and J lost 0 bases. The CDR3 covers 18 residues. The DNA of the CDR3 is TGCAGTGCTAAGGTGGACAGGGGGTTAACTTATAGCAATCAGCCCCAGCATTTT. Amino acid sequence: CSAKVDRGLTYSNQPQHF.

This rearrangement joins TRBV28 to TRBJ2-7; TRBD1 matches 9 bases. Germline CDR1 reads MDHEN; CDR2 reads SYDVKM. The CDR3 runs to 14 residues. V was clipped by 8 bases and J by 5 bases; unmatched bases: 10. CDR3 DNA: TGTGCCAGCCTTGGGACAGGGAGTTTGAACGAGCAGTACTTC. It translates to CASLGTGSLNEQYF.

This clonotype was counted between two and nine times. The chain uses TRBV7-2 and TRBJ2-5; D remains unclear. V was shortened by 4 bases and J by 2 bases, with 14 bases between the two germline ends. The CDR3 totals 15 residues. Germline-derived CDR1 and CDR2 are SGHTA and FQGNSA. The CDR3 nucleotides are TGTGCCAGCAGCTCCCAGAATCGAAGGCAAGAGACCCAGTACTTC. Translating it yields CASSSQNRRQETQYF.

V is TRBV20-1 and J is TRBJ1-1; TRBD1 matches 7 bases. J was trimmed by 6 bases and V by 3 bases; bases with no gene match: 7. Germline V gives CDR1 DFQATT, CDR2 SNEGSKA (reference sequence). The CDR3 contains 13 residues. As DNA, the CDR3 is TGCAGTGCTAGTCGGACAGGAATCGCTGAAGCTTTCTTT. The encoded protein is CSASRTGIAEAFF.